This T cell receptor (beta chain) was sequenced in a study of early T cells in non-severe SARS-CoV-2 infection. Study background: Bulk RNA isolated from unsorted whole blood underwent sequencing; chains were not paired.

The TCR library protocol attached unique molecular identifiers to the individual cDNA molecules. MiXCR, applied by TCRdb to the 5' RACE reads, yields one record per CDR3 protein. The sample gives fewer than 120,000 distinct CDR3 sequences, roughly 13% of which show up once; 3% to 4.5% is in the top ten. V gave up 3 bases and J gave up 8 bases, with 10 bases separating them. The germline V gene encodes CDR1 MNHEY and CDR2 SMNVEV (reference sequence). The CDR3 has 13 residues. As for this clonotype: What it binds is unknown.

Findings and caveats of the study: VDJdb matching, biased toward anti-spike CD8 responses, missed private and CD4 specificities.

The chain couples TRBV27 to TRBJ1-4, with D tentatively TRBD1 (6 bases). The specimen was whole blood, collected at baseline. The clonotype was recovered from an adult who was a healthcare worker with PCR-confirmed SARS-CoV-2 infection or an uninfected control (not recorded which). The CDR3 here is CASSFRGAEKLFF. The DNA of the CDR3 is TGTGCCAGCAGTTTCCGGGGGGCCGAAAAACTGTTTTTT.